The 9 T cell receptor beta chains below come from one sample, sequenced in a study of T cells in women clearing cervical HPV infection. This table comes from immunoSEQ multiplex PCR, and its TCRdb copy is limited to in-frame clones, with some not included. The sample totals roughly 9,000 clones. Sequencing input: blood buffy coat. The source of these receptors is a woman aged 18-69 years with a cervical HPV16 infection that either progressed to CIN3+ or cleared (not recorded which).

About this clone itself: The read comes to an end 3 residues before the CDR3 does, leaving the germline J gene to fill in the end. This chain joins TRBV20-1 and TRBJ2-3; D is unclear. V dropped 6 bases and J dropped 0 bases, with 13 bases sitting between them. From germline, CDR1 is DFQATT and CDR2 SNEGSKA (reference sequence). The CDR3 consists of 14 residues. CDR3 region: CSATFDSSTDTQYF. Partial CDR3 DNA: TGCAGTGCCACTTTTGATTCTAGCACAGATACG.

To note about this clone: The read comes to an end 3 residues before the CDR3 does, leaving the germline J gene to fill in the end. This chain connects TRBV5-1 to TRBJ2-5, with TRBD2 matching over 10 bases. The length of the CDR3 is 13 residues. V lost 6 bases, J lost 4 bases, and 3 bases stayed unmatched. CDR1 SGHRS and CDR2 YFSETQ come from the germline V gene. The sequenced CDR3 bases are TGCGCCAGCAATCTAGCGGGGGTAGAGACC. This encodes CASNLAGVET. The complete CDR3 sequence is CASNLAGVETQYF.

Comments on this clone: The sequenced fragment ends 3 residues before the CDR3 boundary, so the rest is inferred from the germline J gene. The chain employs TRBV5-4 and TRBJ2-5, with D uncertain. This CDR3 is 13 amino acids long. Looked up from germline, CDR1 is SGHNT and CDR2 is YYREEE (reference sequence). V lost 0 bases and J lost 3, with 6 bases in between. The sequenced part of the CDR3 DNA is TGTGCCAGCAGCTTGGGGCCCGAAGAGACC. Protein: CASSLGPEET. In full, the CDR3 is CASSLGPEETQYF.

With regard to this clone: From the germline J gene comes the end of the CDR3, since the read stops 3 residues before it. V and J are TRBV7-2 and TRBJ2-7; 8 nucleotides match TRBD2. The CDR3 runs to 14 residues. Looked up from germline, CDR1 is SGHTA and CDR2 is FQGNSA. V shed 5 bases and J 3 bases; nucleotides not matched to a gene: 6. The sequenced CDR3 bases are TGTGCCAGCAGCCTCCTAGGGACTAGCTACGAG. Residues: CASSLLGTSYE. The whole CDR3 sequence is CASSLLGTSYEQYF.

In regard to this clone: Read coverage stops 3 residues before the CDR3 terminus; the germline J gene supplies the remainder. The chain links TRBV7-9 to TRBJ1-2, with 7 bases fitting TRBD1. Germline V gene sequence: CDR1 SEHNR, CDR2 FQNEAQ (reference sequence). This CDR3 is built from 14 residues. The V segment lost 8 bases and the J segment 6 bases; nucleotides outside the gene matches: 12. The sequenced part of the CDR3 DNA is TGTGCCAGCGACATAGGAAAGACAGGGAATGGC. As protein: CASDIGKTGNG. In full, the CDR3 reads CASDIGKTGNGYTF.

Comment on this clone: The CDR3 extends 3 residues past the end of the read, so its final part is completed from the germline J gene. The J gene is TRBJ1-2, the V gene TRBV19, with TRBD1 identical over 8 bases. The CDR3 is 13 residues long. CDR1 is LNHDA, CDR2 SQIVND, per germline (reference sequence). The covered CDR3 bases are TGTGCCAGTAGTCCTAGGACAGGGAGATCC. Amino acid sequence: CASSPRTGRS. From start to end, the CDR3 is CASSPRTGRSYTF.

By frequency, this clone registers medium-sized. The read halts 3 residues ahead of the CDR3 end, with the missing end drawn from the germline J gene. This chain joins TRBV5-6 and TRBJ2-5, with 10 bases aligning to TRBD1. Germline assignment: CDR1 SGHDT and CDR2 YYEEEE. V lost 4 bases and J lost 4; bases outside the gene matches: 7. This CDR3 has 15 amino acids. The CDR3 loop reads CASSPGTGVRETQYF. The CDR3 bases that were read are TGTGCCAGCAGCCCCGGGACAGGGGTGCGAGAGACC. The full variable domain, its missing parts supplied by reference TRBV5-6 and TRBJ2-5, is DAGVTQSPTHLIKTRGQQVTLRCSPKSGHDTVSWYQQALGQGPQFIFQYYEEEERQRGNFPDRFSGHQFPNYSSELNVNALLLGDSALYLCASSPGTGVRETQYFGPGTRLLVL.

Worth noting for this clone: Sequencing ends 3 residues short of the CDR3 end; the germline J gene provides the rest. V is TRBV6-2 or TRBV6-3 and J is TRBJ1-1; D ambiguous. Germline assignment: CDR1 MNHEY and CDR2 SVGEGT. V lost 2 bases and J 2 bases, leaving 9 bases between the germline ends. This CDR3 is built from 14 residues. The CDR3 loop is CASSYVGTNTEAFF. Partial CDR3 DNA: TGTGCCAGCAGTTACGTGGGCACTAACACTGAA.

Measured by frequency, this clone is medium-sized (0.01 to 0.1%). The read ends 3 residues shy of where the CDR3 ends; the end is completed using the germline J gene. V usage is TRBV19 and J usage is TRBJ2-4; TRBD1 is a possible D gene (5 bases). The V end lost 3 bases, the J end lost 1 base, and 7 bases lay between the germline ends. This CDR3 comprises 14 residues. Germline V gene lookup returns CDR1 LNHDA and CDR2 SQIVND (reference sequence). The CDR3 reads CASSMGRAKNIQYF. The CDR3 bases that were read are TGTGCCAGTAGTATGGGGCGGGCCAAAAACATT.